This T cell receptor beta chain stems from a study of OX40 agonist ivuxolimab in advanced cancers. Describing the broader study: Ivuxolimab, which targeted the costimulatory receptor OX40 (CD134), was an agonistic, fully human IgG2 monoclonal antibody. In the dose-escalation cohort, roughly 80% of patients were male, and the mean age was approximately 55 years, with a range of roughly 23 to 85. Peripheral TCRbeta sequencing was intended to test whether TCR sequence diversity was altered and clonal T-cell expansion was caused by ivuxolimab. The paper reports the monotherapy dose-escalation portion (N = 52 patients) of the phase I ivuxolimab trial. Partial responses occurred in three dose-escalation patients, of whom one had hepatocellular carcinoma and two had cutaneous melanoma. Of the 50 to 55 patients in dose escalation, 19 had hepatocellular carcinoma, around 15 had melanoma, 9 had renal cell carcinoma and 9 had head and neck cancer. Intravenous ivuxolimab was administered to patients every 2 weeks at six dose levels: 0.01, 0.1, 0.3, 1.5, 3 and 10 mg/kg. Prior anti-PD-1, anti-PD-L1 or anti-CTLA-4 therapy was permitted, and checkpoint inhibitors had been received by under 50% of dose-escalation patients.

To sequence the TCRbeta CDR3 region, genomic DNA was isolated from the sorted cells. The immunoSEQ Assay was used for sequencing of TCRbeta CDR3 regions. The table was pulled from immuneACCESS by TCRdb, which kept in-frame rearrangements only. Such tables lose some clones; where checked, under half of the loss comes from unresolved V genes, and the rest has no known cause. Recorded for this sample are 65,000 to 95,000 clones; over 75% of them occurred a single time. The top ten hold under 3% of the sample. On this clone itself: The antigen it recognizes is unknown. There are no base qualities to consult, and no much larger clone falls within one base.

The trial excluded patients who had a history of autoimmune disease or were on systemic immunosuppression. In every dose cohort, peripheral blood was drawn for TCR sequencing at baseline, cycle 4 day 1, and cycle 7 day 1. Samples were obtained from an open-label, multicenter, first-in-human phase I dose-escalation trial of ivuxolimab. Adults with locally advanced or metastatic melanoma, renal cell carcinoma, hepatocellular carcinoma or head and neck squamous cell carcinoma were enrolled in the trial. Before TCR sequencing, CD4+ and CD8+ T cells were separately sorted from peripheral blood. What the study reported, not specific to this receptor: Partial responders in the 0.1-3.0 mg/kg groups had among the lowest normalized peripheral clonal expansion, especially among CD8+ T cells. On average, CD8+ T cells showed more expanded clones than CD4+ T cells after ivuxolimab. Which antigens the clonally expanded peripheral T cells were specific for was not determined. Clonal expansion of both CD4+ and CD8+ blood T cells was observed from baseline to week 6 at doses 0.1 to 3.0 mg/kg. Low levels of normalized T-cell clonal expansion were also seen in some patients who did not respond.

CDR1 MNHNS and CDR2 SASEGT were looked up in the germline V gene. V is reduced by 4 bases and J by 11 bases, leaving a spacing of 11 bases between them. The CDR3 sequence holds 11 residues, the cysteine and phenylalanine included. CDR3 DNA is the only sequence kept; it has 33 bases, read in frame from the first base. The source is an adult with an advanced solid tumor such as melanoma, head and neck, liver or kidney cancer. The rearranged chain carries TRBV6-1 and TRBJ1-1, with the D gene uncertain. The sequences come from CD4+ or CD8+ T cells sorted from blood, collected in a trial of the OX40 agonist ivuxolimab. The CDR3 protein is CASSGGFRAFF. The sequence in DNA is TGTGCCAGCAGTGGAGGCTTTAGGGCTTTCTTT.